This entry is about one T cell receptor (beta chain). Antigen unknown. This sample is part of a study of PD-1 blockade in mismatch repair-deficient tumors. Study details: Enrolled about 2012-2017, patients had progressing, pretreated mismatch repair-deficient cancers of over nine types.

Notes on the study in general: After pembrolizumab, tumor-resident clones rose rapidly, then generally contracted before radiologic responses.

All patients were mismatch repair deficient, assessed by either PCR or immunohistochemistry. A few pembrolizumab responders had their TCRs sequenced. Sequencing was performed with immunoSEQ multiplex PCR; in TCRdb, only in-frame clones are kept and a portion is missing. This sample has under 150,000 clones, with 85% to 90% found just once. CDR1 and CDR2 from the germline V gene are MGHRA and YSYEKL. The V end was cut by 6 bases, the J end by 4 bases, with 12 bases between. The CDR3 has 14 residues. The receptor was derived from an adult with mismatch repair-deficient cancer. The sample was peripheral blood, taken just over 70 weeks after starting pembrolizumab. This rearrangement joins TRBV4-1 to TRBJ2-2; maybe TRBD1 (6 bases). The CDR3 here is CASRYRVGTGELFF. The CDR3 DNA reads as TGCGCCAGCAGATACAGGGTCGGCACCGGGGAGCTGTTTTTT.